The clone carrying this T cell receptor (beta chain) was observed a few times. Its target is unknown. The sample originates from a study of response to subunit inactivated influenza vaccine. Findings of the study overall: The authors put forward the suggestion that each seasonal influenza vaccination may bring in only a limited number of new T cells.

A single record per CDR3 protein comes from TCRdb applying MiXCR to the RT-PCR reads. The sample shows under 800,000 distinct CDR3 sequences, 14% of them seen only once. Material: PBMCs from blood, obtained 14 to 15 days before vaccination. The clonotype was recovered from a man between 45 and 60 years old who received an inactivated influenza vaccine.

The CDR3 sequence is CSSQANGGETQYF. Here the CDR3 DNA reads TGCAGCTCCCAGGCAAACGGTGGGGAGACCCAGTACTTC. The chain has TRBV29-1 and TRBJ2-5; D is unclear. Germline lookup yields CDR1 SQVTM and CDR2 ANQGSEA. With 8 bases removed from V and 5 bases from J, the gap between germline ends came to 18 bases. This CDR3 contains 13 residues.